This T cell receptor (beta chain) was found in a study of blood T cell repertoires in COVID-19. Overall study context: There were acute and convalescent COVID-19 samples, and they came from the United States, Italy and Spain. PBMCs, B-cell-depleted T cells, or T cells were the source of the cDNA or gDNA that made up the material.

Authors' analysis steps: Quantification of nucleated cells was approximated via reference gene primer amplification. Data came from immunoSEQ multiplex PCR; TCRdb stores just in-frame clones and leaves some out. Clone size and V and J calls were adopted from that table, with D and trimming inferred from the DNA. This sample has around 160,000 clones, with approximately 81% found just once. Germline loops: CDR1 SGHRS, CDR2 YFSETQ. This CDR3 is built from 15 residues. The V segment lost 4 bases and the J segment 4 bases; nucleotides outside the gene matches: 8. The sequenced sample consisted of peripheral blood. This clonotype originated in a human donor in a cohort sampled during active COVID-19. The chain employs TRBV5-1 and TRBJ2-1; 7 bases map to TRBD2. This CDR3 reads CASSPWGGDYNEQFF. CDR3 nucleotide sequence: TGCGCCAGCAGCCCCTGGGGGGGGGATTACAATGAGCAGTTCTTC.